This passage covers 3 T cell receptor beta chains from one sample sequenced in a study of cytomegalovirus exposure and HLA in healthy donors. With 60 Vbeta and 13 Jbeta primers, the PCR was carried out. Using immunoSEQ multiplex PCR, the repertoire was profiled, and TCRdb retains in-frame clones only, with some absent. Here the sample table reports 40,000 or so clones. The sample taken for sequencing was PBMCs. These receptors were collected from a male donor in good health and CMV-seronegative.

The gene calls are TRBV28 and TRBJ2-5; 7 nucleotides line up with TRBD1. Germline V gives CDR1 MDHEN, CDR2 SYDVKM. The CDR3 is made up of 15 amino acids. J lost 6 bases, V lost 4 bases, and 11 bases had no gene match. Here the CDR3 DNA reads TGTGCCAGCAGTTCATTCCAGGGACAGCCCCAGACCCAGTACTTC. Amino acids: CASSSFQGQPQTQYF.

V and J are TRBV6-5 and TRBJ1-1; D perhaps matches TRBD1 (6 bases). This CDR3 is built from 14 residues. Germline V gives CDR1 MNHEY, CDR2 SVGAGI. The germline V and J ends were trimmed by 4 bases and 4 bases, with 13 bases remaining between them. The DNA for the CDR3 is TGTGCCAGCAGTTCTTTGGACAGATTCACTGAAGCTTTCTTT. Amino acid sequence: CASSSLDRFTEAFF.

The genes are TRBV30 and TRBJ2-1; 10 nucleotides align to TRBD2. Germline CDR1 is GTSNPN and CDR2 is SVGIG (reference sequence). This CDR3 is 17 amino acids long. The V segment lost 1 base and the J segment 6 bases; nucleotides outside the gene matches: 12. CDR3 bases: TGTGCCTGGAGTGGAACGACAGCGGGGGGGTTTGGCAATGAGCAGTTCTTC. This sequence encodes CAWSGTTAGGFGNEQFF.